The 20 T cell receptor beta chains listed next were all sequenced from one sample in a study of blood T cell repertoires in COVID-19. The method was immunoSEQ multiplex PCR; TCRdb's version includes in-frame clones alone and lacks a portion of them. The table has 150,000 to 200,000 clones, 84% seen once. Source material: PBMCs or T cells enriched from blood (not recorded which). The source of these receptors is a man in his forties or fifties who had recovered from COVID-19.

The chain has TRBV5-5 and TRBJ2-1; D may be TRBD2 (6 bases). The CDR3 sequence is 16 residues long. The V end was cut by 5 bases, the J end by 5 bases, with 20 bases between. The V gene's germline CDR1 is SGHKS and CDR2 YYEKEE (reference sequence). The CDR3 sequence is CASRWWASGRHNEQFF. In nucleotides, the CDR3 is TGTGCCAGCAGGTGGTGGGCGTCGGGGAGGCACAATGAGCAGTTCTTC. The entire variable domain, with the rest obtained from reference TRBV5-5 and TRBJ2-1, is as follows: DAGVTQSPTHLIKTRGQQVTLRCSPISGHKSVSWYQQVLGQGPQFIFQYYEKEERGRGNFPDRFSARQFPNYSSELNVNALLLGDSALYLCASRWWASGRHNEQFFGPGTRLTVL.

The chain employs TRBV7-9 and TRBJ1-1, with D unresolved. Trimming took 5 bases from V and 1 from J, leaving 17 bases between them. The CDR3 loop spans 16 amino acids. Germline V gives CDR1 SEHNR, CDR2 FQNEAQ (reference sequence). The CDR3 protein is CASSPGDWKENTEAFF. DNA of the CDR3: TGTGCCAGCAGCCCCGGGGATTGGAAAGAGAACACTGAAGCTTTCTTT.

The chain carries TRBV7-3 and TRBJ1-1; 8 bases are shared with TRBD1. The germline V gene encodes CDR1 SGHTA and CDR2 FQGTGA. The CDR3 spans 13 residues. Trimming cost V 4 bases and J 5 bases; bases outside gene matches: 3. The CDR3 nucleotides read TGTGCCAGCAGCTACCGACAGGGGACTGAAGCTTTCTTT. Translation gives CASSYRQGTEAFF. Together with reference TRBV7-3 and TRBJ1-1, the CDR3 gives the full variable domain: GAGVSQTPSNKVTEKGKYVELRCDPISGHTALYWYRQSLGQGPEFLIYFQGTGAADDSGLPNDRFFAVRPEGSVSTLKIQRTERGDSAVYLCASSYRQGTEAFFGQGTRLTVV.

The CDR3 spells CAISDGVGGGTDTQYF. The CDR3 nucleotides read TGTGCCATCAGTGATGGGGTGGGCGGGGGGACAGATACGCAGTATTTT. The rearrangement uses TRBV10-3 and TRBJ2-3; 8 bases map to TRBD2. Trimming took 3 bases from V and 3 from J; bases not matched to a gene: 8. Germline V gene lookup returns CDR1 ENHRY and CDR2 SYGVKD. This CDR3 is 16 amino acids long.

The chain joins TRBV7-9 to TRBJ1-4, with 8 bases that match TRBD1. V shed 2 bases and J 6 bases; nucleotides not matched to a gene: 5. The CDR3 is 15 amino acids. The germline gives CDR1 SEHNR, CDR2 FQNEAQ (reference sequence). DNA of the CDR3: TGTGCCAGCAGCTTAAGGTTACAGGGGGATGAAAAACTGTTTTTT. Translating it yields CASSLRLQGDEKLFF.

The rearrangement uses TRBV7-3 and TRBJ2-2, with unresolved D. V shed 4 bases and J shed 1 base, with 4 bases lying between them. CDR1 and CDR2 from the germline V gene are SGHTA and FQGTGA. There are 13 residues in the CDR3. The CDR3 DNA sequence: TGTGCCAGCAGCTCTAAGAACACCGGGGAGCTGTTTTTT. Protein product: CASSSKNTGELFF.

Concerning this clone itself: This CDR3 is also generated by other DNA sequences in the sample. CDR3 DNA: TGTGCCAGCAGCTCATCCGGGGCCTACAATGAGCAGTTCTTC. It is translated as CASSSSGAYNEQFF. This sequence joins TRBV7-2 and TRBJ2-1, with a possible D match to TRBD2 (5 bases). The CDR3 covers 14 residues. With 4 bases removed from V and 2 bases from J, the gap between germline ends came to 9 bases. CDR1 is SGHTA and CDR2 is FQGNSA in the germline V gene. The entire variable domain, with the rest obtained from reference TRBV7-2 and TRBJ2-1, is as follows: GAGVSQSPSNKVTEKGKDVELRCDPISGHTALYWYRQSLGQGLEFLIYFQGNSAPDKSGLPSDRFSAERTGGSVSTLTIQRTQQEDSAVYLCASSSSGAYNEQFFGPGTRLTVL.

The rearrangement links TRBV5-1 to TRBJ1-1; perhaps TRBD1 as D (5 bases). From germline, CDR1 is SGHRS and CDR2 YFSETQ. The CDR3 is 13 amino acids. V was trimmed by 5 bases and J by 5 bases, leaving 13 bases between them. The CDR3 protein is CASSEGASTEAFF. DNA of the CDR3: TGCGCCAGCAGTGAAGGGGCATCGACTGAAGCTTTCTTT.

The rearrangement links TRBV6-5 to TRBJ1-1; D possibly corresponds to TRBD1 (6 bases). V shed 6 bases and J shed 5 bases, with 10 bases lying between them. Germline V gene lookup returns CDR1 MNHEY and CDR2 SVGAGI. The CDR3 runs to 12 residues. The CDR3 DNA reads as TGTGCCAGCAGGGAGGGGGGGACTGAAGCTTTCTTT. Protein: CASREGGTEAFF.

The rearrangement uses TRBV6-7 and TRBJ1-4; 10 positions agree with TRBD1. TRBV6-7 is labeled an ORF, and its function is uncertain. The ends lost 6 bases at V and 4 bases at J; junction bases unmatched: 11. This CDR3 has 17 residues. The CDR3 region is CASRPRDRGLLNEKLFF. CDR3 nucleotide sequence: TGTGCCAGCAGACCCCGGGACAGGGGCCTCCTTAATGAAAAACTGTTTTTT.

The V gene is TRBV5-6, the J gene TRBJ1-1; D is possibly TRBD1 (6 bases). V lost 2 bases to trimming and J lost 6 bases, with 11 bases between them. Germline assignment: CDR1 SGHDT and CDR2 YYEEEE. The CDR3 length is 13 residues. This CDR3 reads CASSFSGTSEAFF. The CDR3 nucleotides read TGTGCCAGCAGCTTCTCCGGGACATCTGAAGCTTTCTTT. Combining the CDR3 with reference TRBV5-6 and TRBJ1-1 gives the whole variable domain DAGVTQSPTHLIKTRGQQVTLRCSPKSGHDTVSWYQQALGQGPQFIFQYYEEEERQRGNFPDRFSGHQFPNYSSELNVNALLLGDSALYLCASSFSGTSEAFFGQGTRLTVV.

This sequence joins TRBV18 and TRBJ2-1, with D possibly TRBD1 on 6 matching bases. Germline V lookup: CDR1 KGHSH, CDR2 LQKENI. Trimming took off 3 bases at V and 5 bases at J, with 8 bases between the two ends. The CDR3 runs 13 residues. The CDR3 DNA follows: TGTGCCAGCTCACCGCGACAGGACAATGAGCAGTTCTTC. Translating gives CASSPRQDNEQFF.

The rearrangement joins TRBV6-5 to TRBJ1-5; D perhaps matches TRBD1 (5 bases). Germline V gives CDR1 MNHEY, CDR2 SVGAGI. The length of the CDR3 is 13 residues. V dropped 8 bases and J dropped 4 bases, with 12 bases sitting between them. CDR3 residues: CASAGGLNQPQHF. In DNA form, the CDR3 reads TGTGCCAGCGCTGGGGGACTTAATCAGCCCCAGCATTTT.

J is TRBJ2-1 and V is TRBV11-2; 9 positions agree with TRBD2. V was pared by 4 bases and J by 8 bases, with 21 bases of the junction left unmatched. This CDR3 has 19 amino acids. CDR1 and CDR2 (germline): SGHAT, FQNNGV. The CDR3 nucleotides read TGTGCCAGCAGCTCTCAGGGGGGACTAGCATTAAGGGCCCAGCATGAGCAGTTCTTC. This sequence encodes CASSSQGGLALRAQHEQFF.

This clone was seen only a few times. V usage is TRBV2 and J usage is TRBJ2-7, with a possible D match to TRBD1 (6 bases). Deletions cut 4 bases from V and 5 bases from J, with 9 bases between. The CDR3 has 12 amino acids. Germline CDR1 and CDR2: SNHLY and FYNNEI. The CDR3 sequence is CASSATGNEQYF. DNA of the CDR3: TGTGCCAGCAGTGCCACAGGGAACGAGCAGTACTTC.

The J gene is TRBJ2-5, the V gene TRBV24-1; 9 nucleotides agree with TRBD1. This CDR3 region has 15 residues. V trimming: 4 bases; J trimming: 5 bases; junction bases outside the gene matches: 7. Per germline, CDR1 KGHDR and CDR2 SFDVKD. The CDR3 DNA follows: TGTGCCACCAGTGACCGGGGACAGGGTGTGGAGACCCAGTACTTC. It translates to CATSDRGQGVETQYF.

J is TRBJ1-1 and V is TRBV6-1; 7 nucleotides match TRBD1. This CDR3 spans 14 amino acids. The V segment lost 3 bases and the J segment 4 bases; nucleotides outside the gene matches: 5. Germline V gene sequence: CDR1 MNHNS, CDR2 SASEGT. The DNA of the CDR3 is TGTGCCAGCAGTGACACCAGGACAGGCACTGAAGCTTTCTTT. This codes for CASSDTRTGTEAFF.

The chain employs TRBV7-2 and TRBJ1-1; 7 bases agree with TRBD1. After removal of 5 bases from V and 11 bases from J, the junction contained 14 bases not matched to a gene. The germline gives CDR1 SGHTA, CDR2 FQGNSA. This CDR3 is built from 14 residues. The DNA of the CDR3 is TGTGCCAGCAGCCAGGGGGATAGGGGGGCGCGGGCTTTCTTT. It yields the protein CASSQGDRGARAFF.

The CDR3 region is CASAGGKSTDTQYF. The DNA for the CDR3 is TGCGCCAGCGCAGGGGGGAAGAGCACAGATACGCAGTATTTT. The rearrangement uses TRBV5-1 and TRBJ2-3; a weak D match, TRBD1 (7 bases). Looked up from germline, CDR1 is SGHRS and CDR2 is YFSETQ. V was clipped by 7 bases and J by 0 bases, with 12 bases between them. The CDR3 sequence is 14 residues long.

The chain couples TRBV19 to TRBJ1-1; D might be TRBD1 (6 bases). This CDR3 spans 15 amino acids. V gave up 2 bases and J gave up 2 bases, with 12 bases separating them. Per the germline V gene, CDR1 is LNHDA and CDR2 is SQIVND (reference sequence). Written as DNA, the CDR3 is TGTGCCAGTAGTATATATGCAGGGGCAAACACTGAAGCTTTCTTT. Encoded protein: CASSIYAGANTEAFF. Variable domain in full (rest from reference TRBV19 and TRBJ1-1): DGGITQSPKYLFRKEGQNVTLSCEQNLNHDAMYWYRQDPGQGLRLIYYSQIVNDFQKGDIAEGYSVSREKKESFPLTVTSAQKNPTAFYLCASSIYAGANTEAFFGQGTRLTVV.